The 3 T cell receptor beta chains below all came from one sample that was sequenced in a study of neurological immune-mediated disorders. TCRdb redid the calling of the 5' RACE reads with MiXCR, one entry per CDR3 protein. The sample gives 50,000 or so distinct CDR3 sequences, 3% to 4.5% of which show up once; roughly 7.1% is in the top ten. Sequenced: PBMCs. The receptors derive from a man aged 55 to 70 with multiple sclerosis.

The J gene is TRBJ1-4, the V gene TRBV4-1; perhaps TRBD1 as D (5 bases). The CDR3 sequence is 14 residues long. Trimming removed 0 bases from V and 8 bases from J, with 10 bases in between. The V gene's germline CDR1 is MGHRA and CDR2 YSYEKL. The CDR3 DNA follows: TGCGCCAGCAGCCAAGACATAAGGGGAGAAAAACTGTTTTTT. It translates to CASSQDIRGEKLFF.

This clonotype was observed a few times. CDR3 bases: TGTGCCAGCTCACCAAACCGGGATCAGCCCCAGCATTTT. It yields the protein CASSPNRDQPQHF. This rearrangement joins TRBV18 to TRBJ1-5; D ambiguous. Trimming took 2 bases from V and 5 from J, leaving 7 bases between them. From germline, CDR1 is KGHSH and CDR2 LQKENI. The CDR3 totals 13 residues.

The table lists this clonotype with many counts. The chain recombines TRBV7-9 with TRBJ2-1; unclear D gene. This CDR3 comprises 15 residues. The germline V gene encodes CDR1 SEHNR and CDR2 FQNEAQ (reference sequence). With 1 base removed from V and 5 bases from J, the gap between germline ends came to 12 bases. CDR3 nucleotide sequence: TGTGCCAGCAGCTTAGGTTCCGGTGCGGACAATGAGCAGTTCTTC. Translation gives CASSLGSGADNEQFF.